Below, 18 T cell receptor beta chains from the same sample are listed, as sequenced in a study of blood T cells in healthy people across ages. A J-beta primer mix and a sample-barcoded 5' primer were used in a second PCR of roughly 7 to 12 cycles. TCRdb itself ran the 5' RACE reads through MiXCR, one entry per CDR3 protein. The data contain around 1,000,000 distinct CDR3 sequences, 35% to 40% of them singletons. The sample comprised blood. These TCRs come from a man aged 18-30 years in good health.

In its sample, this clonotype was seen many times. This chain joins TRBV16 and TRBJ2-7; TRBD1 aligns across 7 bases. The germline gives CDR1 KGHSY, CDR2 FQNENV. Trimming cost V 4 bases and J 2 bases; bases outside gene matches: 5. This CDR3 comprises 14 residues. The CDR3 protein is CASSPGTATYEQYF. DNA for the CDR3: TGTGCCAGCAGCCCCGGGACAGCTACCTACGAGCAGTACTTC.

This clonotype was seen more than once but under ten times. This chain uses TRBV6-1 with TRBJ1-5; 7 nucleotides match TRBD1. In germline, CDR1 is MNHNS, CDR2 SASEGT. The CDR3 covers 14 residues. Trimming took 7 bases from V and 1 from J; bases not matched to a gene: 4. The CDR3 protein is CASNPTGSNQPQHF. Written as DNA, the CDR3 is TGTGCCAGCAACCCGACAGGGAGCAATCAGCCCCAGCATTTT.

The rearrangement uses TRBV7-9 and TRBJ2-1, with 10 bases fitting TRBD2. The better agreement between TRBJ2-7 and the DNA end casts doubt on the J call. Per germline, CDR1 SEHNR and CDR2 FQNEAQ (reference sequence). The CDR3 is made up of 17 amino acids. The CDR3 DNA follows: TGTGCCAGCAGCTTAGGGCTCGGACTAGCGGTTTACAATGAGCAGTACTTC. This gives the protein CASSLGLGLAVYNEQYF.

A note on this clonotype: This may come from a read error, since a much larger clone is one base off. This chain links TRBV4-3 with TRBJ2-1; D gene uncertain. Germline V gives CDR1 LGHNA, CDR2 YSLEER. The CDR3 runs 17 residues. The CDR3 DNA follows: TGCGCCAGCAGCCAAGATTTTCAGCAAAGCTCCTACAATGAGCGGTTCTTC. It encodes CASSQDFQQSSYNERFF.

This clonotype was detected only a few times. The rearrangement uses TRBV20-1 and TRBJ1-2, with D uncertain. Germline CDR1 DFQATT, CDR2 SNEGSKA (reference sequence). The CDR3 runs 13 residues. Trimming took 0 bases from V and 9 from J, leaving 14 bases between them. CDR3 coding DNA: TGCAGTGCTAGAGATCTTTCGGACTGGAGCTACACCTTC. Translated, it gives CSARDLSDWSYTF.

The genes are TRBV5-1 and TRBJ2-7; D is unclear. This CDR3 region has 15 residues. Germline assignment: CDR1 SGHRS and CDR2 YFSETQ. V shed 1 base and J shed 5 bases, with 16 bases lying between them. In nucleotides, the CDR3 is TGCGCCAGCAGCTTGAGTTTACCGCCTCCTAACGAGCAGTACTTC. This sequence encodes CASSLSLPPPNEQYF.

This clonotype was recorded a few times. The CDR3 DNA reads as TGTGCCAGCAGCGCGGGGACTTCCAGCCTCACAGATACGCAGTATTTT. This codes for CASSAGTSSLTDTQYF. The rearrangement joins TRBV9 to TRBJ2-3; tentatively, D is TRBD2 (6 bases). This CDR3 region has 16 residues. Germline-derived CDR1 and CDR2 are SGDLS and YYNGEE. The ends were cut back, 3 bases at V and 2 bases at J, with 16 bases in the middle.

This chain connects TRBV29-1 to TRBJ2-3; no clear D. Trimming pared 6 bases from V and 2 bases from J, leaving 18 bases between. Germline-derived CDR1 and CDR2 are SQVTM and ANQGSEA. The CDR3 spans 15 residues. The CDR3 sequence: CSVDEPGRATDTQYF. DNA of the CDR3: TGCAGCGTCGACGAACCAGGAAGGGCCACAGATACGCAGTATTTT.

This clonotype was seen only a few times. V gene TRBV6-8 combines with J gene TRBJ1-5; 9 bases match TRBD1. The V gene end was trimmed by 7 bases and the J gene end by 5 bases; junction bases not matched to a gene: 24. Germline V gene lookup returns CDR1 MNHGY and CDR2 SAAAGT. This CDR3 comprises 20 residues. The CDR3 region has the DNA TGTGCCAGCAAACTCGGGACAGGGATAGGGGCCCAATGGGGCGATCAGCCCCAGCATTTT. The encoded protein is CASKLGTGIGAQWGDQPQHF.

The CDR3 sequence: CASSQDPRPVSYEQYF. CDR3 coding DNA: TGTGCCAGCAGCCAAGATCCCCGGCCGGTCTCCTACGAGCAGTACTTC. The J gene is TRBJ2-7, the V gene TRBV4-2; no clear D gene. The germline V and J ends were trimmed by 0 bases and 0 bases, with 12 bases remaining between them. In germline, CDR1 is LGHNA, CDR2 YNFKEQ. This CDR3 comprises 16 residues.

The chain has TRBV2 and TRBJ2-7; no firm D call. Between the trimmed V and J ends, which lost 6 bases and 2 bases, there was a span of 8 bases. Germline V gives CDR1 SNHLY, CDR2 FYNNEI. The CDR3 is 12 amino acids. The CDR3 here is CASRPEAYEQYF. The CDR3, as DNA: TGTGCCAGCAGGCCCGAGGCCTACGAGCAGTACTTC.

This clonotype was found a few times. The CDR3 spells CASSQGRSYEQYF. CDR3 coding DNA: TGTGCCAGCAGCCAGGGACGGAGCTACGAGCAGTACTTC. The chain uses TRBV6-6 and TRBJ2-7; the D gene could be TRBD1 or TRBD2 (5 bases each). The CDR3 extends over 13 amino acids. Per the germline V gene, CDR1 is MNHNY and CDR2 is SVGAGI (reference sequence). Trimming took off 6 bases at V and 3 bases at J, with 12 bases between the two ends.

Ten or more counts support this clonotype. The J gene is TRBJ1-2, the V gene TRBV12-3 or TRBV12-4, with a tentative D call TRBD1 (5 bases). This CDR3 spans 11 amino acids. V shed 5 bases and J shed 7 bases, with 8 bases lying between them. The chain's CDR3 is CASSPGFGYTF. The CDR3 nucleotides are TGTGCCAGCAGTCCAGGGTTTGGCTACACCTTC.

The chain carries TRBV30 and TRBJ2-4; D remains ambiguous. The DNA end favors TRBJ2-7, so the J call may be wrong. This CDR3 contains 11 residues. Germline CDR1 is GTSNPN and CDR2 is SVGIG (reference sequence). CDR3 protein: CAWSTLHEQYF. The CDR3 DNA follows: TGTGCCTGGTCCACCCTACACGAGCAGTACTTC.

The genes are TRBV11-1 and TRBJ1-1; D gene uncertain. There are 13 residues in the CDR3. Germline V lookup: CDR1 SGHAT, CDR2 FQDESV (reference sequence). Trimming removed 8 bases from V and 1 base from J, with 11 bases in between. This chain's CDR3 is CASREQPNTEAFF. CDR3 bases: TGTGCCAGCCGGGAGCAGCCGAACACTGAAGCTTTCTTT.

This clonotype was counted between two and nine times. The rearrangement uses TRBV6-5 and TRBJ2-7; perhaps D is TRBD1 or TRBD2 (5 bases each). The germline V gene encodes CDR1 MNHEY and CDR2 SVGAGI. V lost 6 bases and J lost 4, with 19 bases in between. This CDR3 comprises 15 residues. The CDR3 region has the DNA TGTGCCAGCAGATATAACCCGGGACCGAGATACGAGCAGTACTTC. It is translated as CASRYNPGPRYEQYF.

The V gene is TRBV4-3, the J gene TRBJ1-4; D call uncertain. Germline CDR1 is LGHNA and CDR2 is YSLEER. V gave up 0 bases and J gave up 0 bases, with 17 bases separating them. This CDR3 has 19 residues. The CDR3 region is CASSQDLSGLESTNEKLFF. The CDR3 nucleotides read TGCGCCAGCAGCCAAGATCTCAGCGGACTGGAGTCAACTAATGAAAAACTGTTTTTT.

The V call is TRBV7-2, the J call TRBJ1-1; TRBD1 matches 11 bases. V shed 2 bases, J shed 5 bases, and the junction held 7 bases outside the gene matches. This CDR3 has 16 residues. Germline CDR1 and CDR2: SGHTA and FQGNSA. The CDR3 DNA is TGTGCCAGCAGCTTAACCGGACAGGGGGCGTGGACTGAAGCTTTCTTT. This gives the protein CASSLTGQGAWTEAFF.